The sample holds a few counts of the clone carrying this T cell receptor (beta chain). Its antigen is unknown. This entry belongs to a study of identical twins. Study observations and caveats: Recombination models fit unrelated individuals' TCR alpha sharing but underestimated twins'.

TCRdb redid the calling of the 5' RACE reads with MiXCR, one entry per CDR3 protein. Seen here are just under 550,000 distinct CDR3 sequences, 13% to 15% observed once, and the top ten hold roughly 0.44%. The CDR3 covers 13 residues. The V and J ends lost 2 bases and 6 bases respectively, with 8 bases between them. In germline, CDR1 is MNHEY, CDR2 SVGAGI. This sample was shared with a second study, whose subject was yellow fever vaccine responses in identical twins.

V and J are TRBV6-5 and TRBJ2-1; maybe TRBD2 (5 bases). The sequencing sample was made of CD4+ T cells sorted from blood. The sequence was obtained from a woman between 18 and 30 years old in good health. Here the CDR3 reads CASSYPEGNEQFF. CDR3 DNA sequence: TGTGCCAGCAGTTACCCAGAGGGCAATGAGCAGTTCTTC.